These 14 T cell receptor beta chains share one sample of origin, sequenced in a study of shared clonotypes between healthy human individuals. Naive CD8 populations comprised CD45RO-negative cells positively selected for CCR7, excluding terminally differentiated effector memory CD45RA+ cells. Generated by immunoSEQ multiplex PCR, the TCRdb table keeps only in-frame clones and is missing some. The sample contains hundreds of thousands of clones, around 95% of which appear only once. Sequencing was done on a sample of naive CD8+ T cells sorted from blood. The source is a woman aged 25 to 45 in good health.

The gene calls are TRBV30 and TRBJ1-3; D gene uncertain. V lost 4 bases, J lost 3 bases, and 7 bases lay in between. The CDR3 totals 12 residues. The germline V gene has CDR1 GTSNPN and CDR2 SVGIG (reference sequence). CDR3 coding DNA: TGTGCCTGGAACTCCGTTGGAAACACCATATATTTT. Encoded protein: CAWNSVGNTIYF.

On this clone itself: The same CDR3 is also encoded by other DNA sequences in this sample. The CDR3 sequence: CASSETGSGELFF. CDR3 nucleotide sequence: TGTGCCAGCAGCGAAACAGGGAGCGGGGAGCTGTTTTTT. This chain links TRBV9 with TRBJ2-2; D possibly corresponds to TRBD1 (6 bases). The CDR3 contains 13 residues. Germline CDR1 SGDLS, CDR2 YYNGEE. V was cut by 3 bases and J by 7 bases, with 10 bases left in between.

The chain combines TRBV15 with TRBJ2-7; no definite D call. The CDR3 is 13 amino acids. Germline CDR1 and CDR2: LNHNV and YYDKDF (reference sequence). The V and J ends lost 1 base and 3 bases respectively, with 7 bases between them. The CDR3 coding sequence is TGTGCCACCAGCAGAGGTAGGATCTACGAGCAGTACTTC. Translation gives CATSRGRIYEQYF.

V gene TRBV7-2 combines with J gene TRBJ1-2, with 10 bases lining up with TRBD1. The CDR3 is 17 amino acids. V was clipped by 5 bases and J by 1 base; unmatched bases: 10. Germline CDR1 reads SGHTA; CDR2 reads FQGNSA. CDR3: CASSLTSGQGVNYGYTF. The CDR3, as DNA: TGTGCCAGCAGCCTAACTTCCGGACAGGGGGTTAACTATGGCTACACCTTC. Filled out from reference TRBV7-2 and TRBJ1-2, the complete variable domain reads GAGVSQSPSNKVTEKGKDVELRCDPISGHTALYWYRQSLGQGLEFLIYFQGNSAPDKSGLPSDRFSAERTGGSVSTLTIQRTQQEDSAVYLCASSLTSGQGVNYGYTFGSGTRLTVV.

The chain links TRBV4-1 to TRBJ2-7, with TRBD2 identical over 8 bases. Trimming removed 1 base from V and 2 bases from J; junction bases left unmatched: 10. The CDR3 contains 17 residues. Looked up from germline, CDR1 is MGHRA and CDR2 is YSYEKL. CDR3 loop: CASSQGPGGGNTYEQYF. The CDR3 coding sequence is TGCGCCAGCAGCCAAGGCCCGGGGGGGGGCAACACCTACGAGCAGTACTTC.

The chain carries TRBV4-1 and TRBJ2-3; D gene ambiguous. V lost 2 bases to trimming and J lost 2 bases, with 5 bases between them. CDR1 and CDR2 (germline): MGHRA, YSYEKL. The CDR3 has 13 amino acids. The CDR3 reads CASSQRTTDTQYF. CDR3 nucleotides: TGCGCCAGCAGCCAACGGACCACAGATACGCAGTATTTT.

CDR3: CASSEVGDRAYEQYF. The CDR3 DNA sequence: TGTGCCAGCAGTGAAGTGGGGGACAGGGCGTACGAGCAGTACTTC. The chain couples TRBV2 to TRBJ2-7; 9 bases match TRBD1. This CDR3 spans 15 amino acids. The V gene's germline CDR1 is SNHLY and CDR2 FYNNEI. V lost 1 base and J lost 4; bases outside the gene matches: 5.

The chain is built from TRBV27 and TRBJ2-7; D is possibly TRBD1 or TRBD2 (5 bases each). Germline loops: CDR1 MNHEY, CDR2 SMNVEV (reference sequence). The CDR3 is 15 residues long. Trimming took 0 bases from V and 3 from J, leaving 12 bases between them. CDR3 residues: CASSLSSGALYEQYF. The CDR3 region has the DNA TGTGCCAGCAGTTTATCTTCCGGGGCGCTCTACGAGCAGTACTTC.

A note on this clone: Germline and junction disagree at one end, which may indicate a read error. The rearrangement links TRBV11-2 to TRBJ2-1; D remains unclear. The CDR3 runs to 13 residues. From germline, CDR1 is SGHAT and CDR2 FQNNGV. The CDR3 DNA is TGTGCCAGCAGCTTAGGGGTCTACAGTGAGCAGTTCTTC. As protein: CASSLGVYSEQFF.

This clone was recorded only once. The V and J genes are TRBV4-1 and TRBJ1-2; D might be TRBD1 (5 bases). CDR1 is MGHRA, CDR2 YSYEKL, per germline. This CDR3 region has 14 residues. V was clipped by 4 bases and J by 3 bases, with 12 bases between them. The CDR3 nucleotides are TGCGCCAGCAGCCCGGAGGTGGGGCACTATGGCTACACCTTC. This encodes CASSPEVGHYGYTF.

V gene TRBV13 combines with J gene TRBJ1-6; 9 nucleotides match TRBD1. V lost 5 bases to trimming and J lost 7 bases; unmatched junction nucleotides: 3. The CDR3 consists of 14 residues. Per germline, CDR1 PRHDT and CDR2 FYEKMQ (reference sequence). In DNA form, the CDR3 reads TGTGCCAGCAGCCTCGGACAGGGGAATTCACCCCTCCACTTT. This sequence encodes CASSLGQGNSPLHF.

The J gene is TRBJ1-2, the V gene TRBV7-9; D remains ambiguous. This CDR3 spans 14 amino acids. The V end was cut by 5 bases, the J end by 3 bases, with 13 bases between. Per the germline V gene, CDR1 is SEHNR and CDR2 is FQNEAQ (reference sequence). The CDR3, as DNA: TGTGCCAGCAGCCCCCCGCCAGCTCACTATGGCTACACCTTC. Residues: CASSPPPAHYGYTF.

The chain links TRBV29-1 to TRBJ2-1; 7 nucleotides line up with TRBD1. The germline V gene encodes CDR1 SQVTM and CDR2 ANQGSEA. The V and J ends lost 1 base and 7 bases, in that order; junction bases with no gene match: 7. This CDR3 contains 14 residues. Here the CDR3 reads CSVEAPTGLNEQFF. The CDR3 DNA reads TGCAGCGTTGAAGCCCCGACAGGGTTGAATGAGCAGTTCTTC.

The rearrangement links TRBV5-1 to TRBJ1-2; D unclear. The germline V and J ends were trimmed by 0 bases and 2 bases, with 5 bases remaining between them. CDR3 length equals 13 residues. Germline assignment: CDR1 SGHRS and CDR2 YFSETQ. The CDR3: CASSLAQNYGYTF. The CDR3, as DNA: TGCGCCAGCAGCTTGGCGCAGAACTATGGCTACACCTTC.